These T cell receptor beta chains were read from a single sample in a study of blood T cells in healthy people across ages. A single record per CDR3 protein comes from TCRdb applying MiXCR to the 5' RACE reads. This sample yields 710,000 or so distinct CDR3 sequences, of which roughly 20% are seen a single time; roughly 22% belongs to the top ten. Sequencing was carried out using blood. These receptors all stem from a man between 65 and 85 years old in good health. Each CDR3 is given with its conserved first and last residue. The D gene is left open where the match is weak. Size is stated for part of the rows, as once, few or many counts, or as a class when the clone is expanded.

CDR3 DNA: TGTGCCAGCAGCCTAAGCCCGGGGATTAATGAAAAACTGTTTTTT
CDR3 protein: CASSLSPGINEKLFF
J gene: TRBJ1-4
clone size: few
D gene: .
V gene: TRBV3-1

CDR3 DNA: TGCAGTGCAATAGCGGGAGGAGGAGAGACCCAGTACTTC
CDR3 protein: CSAIAGGGETQYF
J gene: TRBJ2-5
clone size: .
D gene: TRBD2
V gene: TRBV20-1

CDR3 DNA: TGTGCCAGCAGGCGGTCGAGAGCGAACACTGAAGCTTTCTTT
CDR3 protein: CASRRSRANTEAFF
J gene: TRBJ1-1
clone size: few
D gene: .
V gene: TRBV12-3/TRBV12-4

CDR3 DNA: TGCAGTGCTATACAGGGTGGGGATGGCTACACCTTC
CDR3 protein: CSAIQGGDGYTF
J gene: TRBJ1-2
clone size: few
D gene: .
V gene: TRBV20-1

CDR3 DNA: TGTGCCACCAGCAGAGGCGTTGGGCTAGCAAGACTGTACCAAGAGACCCAGTACTTC
CDR3 protein: CATSRGVGLARLYQETQYF
J gene: TRBJ2-5
clone size: .
D gene: .
V gene: TRBV15

CDR3 DNA: TGTGCCAGTAGGAATAGGGGAGCGGTAAACACCGGGGAGCTGTTTTTT
CDR3 protein: CASRNRGAVNTGELFF
J gene: TRBJ2-2
clone size: few
D gene: .
V gene: TRBV19

CDR3 DNA: TGTGCCAGCAGTGGGCCGCTCGGCGGGTACTTC
CDR3 protein: CASSGPLGGYF
J gene: TRBJ2-7
clone size: .
D gene: .
V gene: TRBV6-1

CDR3 DNA: TGCGCCAGCAGCTTGGCGGCTAGCGGGGTCGCCGATGAGCAGTTCTTC
CDR3 protein: CASSLAASGVADEQFF
J gene: TRBJ2-1
clone size: medium-sized
D gene: TRBD2
V gene: TRBV5-1

CDR3 DNA: TGTGCCAGCAGCGTAGCCGGTACTGAAGCTTTCTTT
CDR3 protein: CASSVAGTEAFF
J gene: TRBJ1-1
clone size: few
D gene: .
V gene: TRBV9

CDR3 DNA: TGTGCCAGCAGTCCTAGACTAGCGGGGTTCACCGGGGAGCTGTTTTTT
CDR3 protein: CASSPRLAGFTGELFF
J gene: TRBJ2-2
clone size: once
D gene: TRBD2
V gene: TRBV12-3/TRBV12-4

CDR3 DNA: TGTGCCAGGAGCTGGAGACTAGCCGATGAGCAGTTCTTC
CDR3 protein: CARSWRLADEQFF
J gene: TRBJ2-1
clone size: .
D gene: TRBD2
V gene: TRBV7-2

CDR3 DNA: TGTGCCAGCAGCCGATCAGGGGGTGGTAATTCACCCCTCCACTTT
CDR3 protein: CASSRSGGGNSPLHF
J gene: TRBJ1-6
clone size: .
D gene: TRBD1
V gene: TRBV3-1

CDR3 DNA: TGTGCCACCAGCACCCGACAAGTCCCTAACTATGGCTACACCTTC
CDR3 protein: CATSTRQVPNYGYTF
J gene: TRBJ1-2
clone size: .
D gene: .
V gene: TRBV15

CDR3 DNA: TGCAGTGCTGGCGGGGGGCCGCCAGGGGAGCTGTTTTTT
CDR3 protein: CSAGGGPPGELFF
J gene: TRBJ2-2
clone size: few
D gene: TRBD2
V gene: TRBV20-1

CDR3 DNA: TGCGCCAGCAGCGGGACTAGCGGTTCACTAGCCAAAAACATTCAGTACTTC
CDR3 protein: CASSGTSGSLAKNIQYF
J gene: TRBJ2-4
clone size: few
D gene: TRBD2
V gene: TRBV5-1

CDR3 DNA: TGCAGTGCTAACCAGGACTGGGACAATGAGCAGTTCTTC
CDR3 protein: CSANQDWDNEQFF
J gene: TRBJ2-1
clone size: .
D gene: .
V gene: TRBV20-1

CDR3 DNA: TGCGCCAGCAGCTTCGGCAGGGTGGACAATGAGCAGTTCTTC
CDR3 protein: CASSFGRVDNEQFF
J gene: TRBJ2-1
clone size: .
D gene: .
V gene: TRBV5-1

CDR3 DNA: TGTGCCAGCAGCTTCCTTGGACAGGGCACAGATACGCAGTATTTT
CDR3 protein: CASSFLGQGTDTQYF
J gene: TRBJ2-3
clone size: few
D gene: TRBD1
V gene: TRBV9

CDR3 DNA: TGCAGTGCCGACGGGGACAGGGGTAGCACAGATACGCAGTATTTT
CDR3 protein: CSADGDRGSTDTQYF
J gene: TRBJ2-3
clone size: few
D gene: TRBD1
V gene: TRBV20-1

CDR3 DNA: TGTGCCAGCAGCTTAGTGTCGACAGGGCAGGGCTACACCTTC
CDR3 protein: CASSLVSTGQGYTF
J gene: TRBJ1-2
clone size: .
D gene: TRBD1
V gene: TRBV7-9

CDR3 DNA: TGTGCCAGCAAAGGACTAGCGGGAGGGAATGAGCAGTTCTTC
CDR3 protein: CASKGLAGGNEQFF
J gene: TRBJ2-1
clone size: many
D gene: TRBD2
V gene: TRBV25-1

CDR3 DNA: TGTGCCAGCTCACCAGTGGCAGGGGGTTCCCCCGAGCAGTACTTC
CDR3 protein: CASSPVAGGSPEQYF
J gene: TRBJ2-7
clone size: once
D gene: TRBD1
V gene: TRBV18

CDR3 DNA: TGTGCCAGCAGCCGGGACAGGGAAGCTTTCTTT
CDR3 protein: CASSRDREAFF
J gene: TRBJ1-1
clone size: .
D gene: TRBD1
V gene: TRBV13

CDR3 DNA: TGTGCCAGCAGCTTCTTAGGGGTAGATACGCAGTATTTT
CDR3 protein: CASSFLGVDTQYF
J gene: TRBJ2-3
clone size: few
D gene: .
V gene: TRBV7-2

CDR3 DNA: TGCAGCCTAATAACCGGGACAGGGAAGACAGATACGCAGTATTTT
CDR3 protein: CSLITGTGKTDTQYF
J gene: TRBJ2-3
clone size: many
D gene: TRBD1
V gene: TRBV29-1

CDR3 DNA: TGTGCCAGCAGATCTAGCGGGGGAAGAGAGACCCAGTACTTC
CDR3 protein: CASRSSGGRETQYF
J gene: TRBJ2-5
clone size: many
D gene: TRBD2
V gene: TRBV12-3/TRBV12-4

CDR3 DNA: TGTGCCAGCAGCTTGATGGGCCGGGCCCAAGACTGGGAAGAGACCCAGTACTTC
CDR3 protein: CASSLMGRAQDWEETQYF
J gene: TRBJ2-5
clone size: few
D gene: .
V gene: TRBV11-3

CDR3 DNA: TGCAGTGCTAGTACTGGGGTTGGGTACGAGCAGTACTTC
CDR3 protein: CSASTGVGYEQYF
J gene: TRBJ2-7
clone size: .
D gene: .
V gene: TRBV20-1

CDR3 DNA: TGTGCCAGCAGCCCTCCCCTTTTATGGGGGTCCCTCGATGAGCAGTTCTTC
CDR3 protein: CASSPPLLWGSLDEQFF
J gene: TRBJ2-1
clone size: many
D gene: .
V gene: TRBV3-1

CDR3 DNA: TGTGCCAGCCCTCCCTCCGGACAGGGGGCCTCCTACGAGCAGTACTTC
CDR3 protein: CASPPSGQGASYEQYF
J gene: TRBJ2-7
clone size: .
D gene: TRBD1
V gene: TRBV28

CDR3 DNA: TGCAGTGCTACGACTCTAGCGGGAGGGCCCAATGAGCAGTTCTTC
CDR3 protein: CSATTLAGGPNEQFF
J gene: TRBJ2-1
clone size: few
D gene: TRBD2
V gene: TRBV20-1

CDR3 DNA: TGCAGCGTTGAAGATCGGAGTTCTAACTATGGCTACACCTTC
CDR3 protein: CSVEDRSSNYGYTF
J gene: TRBJ1-2
clone size: .
D gene: .
V gene: TRBV29-1

CDR3 DNA: TGCAGTGCCGAGACCGGGACTCTCAACACAGATACGCAGTATTTT
CDR3 protein: CSAETGTLNTDTQYF
J gene: TRBJ2-3
clone size: few
D gene: .
V gene: TRBV20-1

CDR3 DNA: TGTGCCAGCAGCGTAGGGGTAGGCAAAGATACGCAGTATTTT
CDR3 protein: CASSVGVGKDTQYF
J gene: TRBJ2-3
clone size: .
D gene: .
V gene: TRBV9

CDR3 DNA: TGCAGTGCCACCGGGCTCCAAGCTCGCGAGCAGTACTTC
CDR3 protein: CSATGLQAREQYF
J gene: TRBJ2-7
clone size: .
D gene: .
V gene: TRBV20-1

CDR3 DNA: TGTGCCAGCAGCTTGGCAACAGGGAGCACTGAAGCTTTCTTT
CDR3 protein: CASSLATGSTEAFF
J gene: TRBJ1-1
clone size: .
D gene: .
V gene: TRBV7-9

CDR3 DNA: TGTGCCAGTAGTGGGGGCGACTCCTACAATGAGCAGTTCTTC
CDR3 protein: CASSGGDSYNEQFF
J gene: TRBJ2-1
clone size: .
D gene: .
V gene: TRBV19

CDR3 DNA: TGTGCCAGCAGCTTCAGACTAGATGAGCAGTTCTTC
CDR3 protein: CASSFRLDEQFF
J gene: TRBJ2-1
clone size: .
D gene: .
V gene: TRBV11-2

CDR3 DNA: TGCGCCAGCAGCTCGCTGGCGGGACAGCTCCCCAATGAGCAGTTCTTC
CDR3 protein: CASSSLAGQLPNEQFF
J gene: TRBJ2-1
clone size: few
D gene: .
V gene: TRBV5-1

CDR3 DNA: TGTGCCACCAGCACGCGACTAGCGGAACTCACAGGTACGCAGTATTTT
CDR3 protein: CATSTRLAELTGTQYF
J gene: TRBJ2-3
clone size: once
D gene: TRBD2
V gene: TRBV15

CDR3 DNA: TGCGCCAGCAGCACAGACGGACAGACCACTAGCACAGATACGCAGTATTTT
CDR3 protein: CASSTDGQTTSTDTQYF
J gene: TRBJ2-3
clone size: many
D gene: .
V gene: TRBV5-1

CDR3 DNA: TGCAGCGTTGTTGGCTTGGAGGGTGAAAAACTGTTTTTT
CDR3 protein: CSVVGLEGEKLFF
J gene: TRBJ1-4
clone size: many
D gene: .
V gene: TRBV29-1

CDR3 DNA: TGTGCCAGCAGCGCCACGACTTGGGAGACTGAAGCTTTCTTT
CDR3 protein: CASSATTWETEAFF
J gene: TRBJ1-1
clone size: .
D gene: .
V gene: TRBV9

CDR3 DNA: TGTGCCAGCAGCTTATACGGACTGAACACTGAAGCTTTCTTT
CDR3 protein: CASSLYGLNTEAFF
J gene: TRBJ1-1
clone size: few
D gene: .
V gene: TRBV5-5

CDR3 DNA: TGTGCCAGCAGCCAAGAGGGCACCCAGAGCTCCTACGAGCAGTACTTC
CDR3 protein: CASSQEGTQSSYEQYF
J gene: TRBJ2-7
clone size: .
D gene: .
V gene: TRBV14

CDR3 DNA: TGTGCCAGCAGGCCCGGACTAGCCGGAAATGAGCAGTTCTTC
CDR3 protein: CASRPGLAGNEQFF
J gene: TRBJ2-1
clone size: many
D gene: TRBD2
V gene: TRBV28

CDR3 DNA: TGCGCCAGCAGCTTGGGACCCCTTCGGGGTCCCCAGAACACTGAAGCTTTCTTT
CDR3 protein: CASSLGPLRGPQNTEAFF
J gene: TRBJ1-1
clone size: few
D gene: .
V gene: TRBV5-1

CDR3 DNA: TGTGCCAGCTCACCAGGAGGGGGCGAGGAGACCCAGTACTTC
CDR3 protein: CASSPGGGEETQYF
J gene: TRBJ2-5
clone size: few
D gene: .
V gene: TRBV18

CDR3 DNA: TGCAGTGCTACCACAGGGGCGCCCAATCAGCCCCAGCATTTT
CDR3 protein: CSATTGAPNQPQHF
J gene: TRBJ1-5
clone size: .
D gene: TRBD1
V gene: TRBV20-1

CDR3 DNA: TGTGCCAGCAGCCCTGATAGGCCCTCGGGCGGGGAGCTGTTTTTT
CDR3 protein: CASSPDRPSGGELFF
J gene: TRBJ2-2
clone size: .
D gene: .
V gene: TRBV4-2

CDR3 DNA: TGTGCCAGCGCCGCGGGGTCCTACAATGAGCAGTTCTTC
CDR3 protein: CASAAGSYNEQFF
J gene: TRBJ2-1
clone size: few
D gene: .
V gene: TRBV6-2/TRBV6-3